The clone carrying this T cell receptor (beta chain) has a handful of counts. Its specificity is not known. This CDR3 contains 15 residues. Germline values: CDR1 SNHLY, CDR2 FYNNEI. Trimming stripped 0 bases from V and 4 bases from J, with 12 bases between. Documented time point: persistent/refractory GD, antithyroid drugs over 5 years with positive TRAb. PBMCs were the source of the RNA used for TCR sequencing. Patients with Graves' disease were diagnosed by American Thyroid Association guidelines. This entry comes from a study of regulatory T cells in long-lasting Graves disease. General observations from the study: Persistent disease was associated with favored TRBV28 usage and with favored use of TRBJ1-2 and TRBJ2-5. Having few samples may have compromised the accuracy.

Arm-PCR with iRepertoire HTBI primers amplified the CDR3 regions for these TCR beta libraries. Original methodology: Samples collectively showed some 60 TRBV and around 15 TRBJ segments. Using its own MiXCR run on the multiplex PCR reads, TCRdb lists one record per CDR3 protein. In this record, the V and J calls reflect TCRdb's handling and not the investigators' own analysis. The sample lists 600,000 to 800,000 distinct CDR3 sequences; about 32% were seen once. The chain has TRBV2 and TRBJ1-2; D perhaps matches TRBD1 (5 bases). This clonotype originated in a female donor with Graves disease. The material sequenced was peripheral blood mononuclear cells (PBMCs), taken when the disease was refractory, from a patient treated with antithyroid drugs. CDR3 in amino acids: CASSEAGRVGYGYTF. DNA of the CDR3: TGTGCCAGCAGTGAAGCAGGCAGGGTAGGCTATGGCTACACCTTC.